This TCR beta chain was found in a study of CD8 T cells in ankylosing spondylitis. This clonotype was counted many times. TCRdb reprocessed the 5' RACE reads with MiXCR, giving one entry per CDR3 protein. The table has 350,000 to 400,000 distinct CDR3 sequences, roughly 22% seen once. Looked up from germline, CDR1 is SGHAT and CDR2 is FQNNGV. The V end was cut by 3 bases, the J end by 1 base, with 7 bases between. The CDR3 spans 13 residues. The V gene is TRBV11-2, the J gene TRBJ2-7; D not certain. This clonotype was sampled from a male donor with ankylosing spondylitis or in good health (not recorded which). Specimen: blood, either unsorted or a sorted T cell fraction (not recorded which). For the CDR3, the DNA is TGTGCCAGCAGCTTTTCCGGGTCCTACGAGCAGTACTTC. It translates to CASSFSGSYEQYF.